This T cell receptor beta chain is drawn from a study of naive and memory T cell subsets. This clonotype was seen only a few times. The beta constant-region primer was an equimolar mix of two oligonucleotides covering TRBC1 and TRBC2. An oligonucleotide with the SP2 primer and a 12-nucleotide UMI was ligated to the cDNA 3' end. One entry per CDR3 protein results from TCRdb running MiXCR on the UMI-ligation and nested PCR reads. The sample has fewer than 30,000 distinct CDR3 sequences; 9.5% to 12% are singletons. The material sequenced was effector memory CD4+ T cells from blood. Subset noted: effector memory, CD45RA- CD27-. The receptor's source is a human donor in good health.

CDR3: CASNPGLAGGREGNEQFF. The CDR3 region has the DNA TGTGCCAGCAATCCGGGACTAGCGGGAGGAAGAGAGGGAAATGAGCAGTTCTTC. This rearrangement joins TRBV7-2 to TRBJ2-1; 15 bases are shared with TRBD2. After removal of 7 bases from V and 7 bases from J, the junction contained 14 bases not matched to a gene. CDR1 SGHTA and CDR2 FQGNSA come from the germline V gene. The CDR3 is made up of 18 amino acids.